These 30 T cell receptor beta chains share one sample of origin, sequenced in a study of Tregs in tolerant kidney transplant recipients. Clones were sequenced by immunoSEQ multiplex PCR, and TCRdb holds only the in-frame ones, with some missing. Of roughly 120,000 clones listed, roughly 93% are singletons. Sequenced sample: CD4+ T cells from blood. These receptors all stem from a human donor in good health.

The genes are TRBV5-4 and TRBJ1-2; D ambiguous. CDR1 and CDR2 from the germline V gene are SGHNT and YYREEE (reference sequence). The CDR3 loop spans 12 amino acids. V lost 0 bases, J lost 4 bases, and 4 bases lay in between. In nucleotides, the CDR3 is TGTGCCAGCAGCTTGGTTGGCTATGGCTACACCTTC. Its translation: CASSLVGYGYTF.

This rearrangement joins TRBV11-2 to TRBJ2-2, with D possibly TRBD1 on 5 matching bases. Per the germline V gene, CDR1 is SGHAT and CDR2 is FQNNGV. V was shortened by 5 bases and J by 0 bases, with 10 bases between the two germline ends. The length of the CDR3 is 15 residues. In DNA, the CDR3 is TGTGCCAGCAGCCCAGGGTATTCGAACACCGGGGAGCTGTTTTTT. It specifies CASSPGYSNTGELFF.

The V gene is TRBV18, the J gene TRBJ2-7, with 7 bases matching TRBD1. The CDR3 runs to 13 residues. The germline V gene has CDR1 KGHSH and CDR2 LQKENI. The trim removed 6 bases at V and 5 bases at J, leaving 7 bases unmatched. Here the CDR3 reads CASSPGQVHEQYF. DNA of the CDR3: TGTGCCAGCTCTCCTGGACAGGTCCACGAGCAGTACTTC.

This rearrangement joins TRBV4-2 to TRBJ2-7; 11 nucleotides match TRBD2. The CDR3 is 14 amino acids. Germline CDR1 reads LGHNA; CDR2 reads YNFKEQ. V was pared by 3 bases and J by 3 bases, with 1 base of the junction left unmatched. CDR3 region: CASSQGLADYEQYF. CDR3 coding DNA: TGTGCCAGCAGCCAGGGACTAGCGGACTACGAGCAGTACTTC.

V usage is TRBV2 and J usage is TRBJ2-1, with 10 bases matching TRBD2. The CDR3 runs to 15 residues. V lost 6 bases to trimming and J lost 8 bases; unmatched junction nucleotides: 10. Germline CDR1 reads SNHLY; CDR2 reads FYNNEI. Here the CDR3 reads CASRDPSGSTHEQFF. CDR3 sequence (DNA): TGTGCCAGCAGAGACCCTAGCGGGAGTACCCATGAGCAGTTCTTC.

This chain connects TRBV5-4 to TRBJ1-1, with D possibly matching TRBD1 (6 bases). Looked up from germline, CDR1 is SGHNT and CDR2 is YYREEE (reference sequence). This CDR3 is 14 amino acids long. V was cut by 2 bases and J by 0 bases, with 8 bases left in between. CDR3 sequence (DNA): TGTGCCAGCAGCTTTGAGGGGGTGAACACTGAAGCTTTCTTT. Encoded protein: CASSFEGVNTEAFF.

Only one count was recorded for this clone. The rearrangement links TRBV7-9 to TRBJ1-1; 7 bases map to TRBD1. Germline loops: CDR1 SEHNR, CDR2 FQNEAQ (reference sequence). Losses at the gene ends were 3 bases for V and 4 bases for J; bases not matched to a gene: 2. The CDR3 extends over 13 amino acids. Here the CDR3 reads CASSLRGLTEAFF. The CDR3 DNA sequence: TGTGCCAGCAGCTTGAGGGGGCTCACTGAAGCTTTCTTT.

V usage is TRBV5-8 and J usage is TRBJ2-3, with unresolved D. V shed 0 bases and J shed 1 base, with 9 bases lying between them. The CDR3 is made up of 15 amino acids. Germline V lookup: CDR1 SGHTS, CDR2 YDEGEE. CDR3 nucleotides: TGTGCCAGCAGCTTGGGTCGGGCAGGCACAGATACGCAGTATTTT. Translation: CASSLGRAGTDTQYF.

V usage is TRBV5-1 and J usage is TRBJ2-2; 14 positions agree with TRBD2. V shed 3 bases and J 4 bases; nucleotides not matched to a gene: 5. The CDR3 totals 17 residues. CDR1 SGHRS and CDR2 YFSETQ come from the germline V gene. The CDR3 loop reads CASSWQGLAGVTGELFF. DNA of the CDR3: TGCGCCAGCAGCTGGCAGGGACTAGCGGGGGTCACCGGGGAGCTGTTTTTT. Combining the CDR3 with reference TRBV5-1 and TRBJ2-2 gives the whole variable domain KAGVTQTPRYLIKTRGQQVTLSCSPISGHRSVSWYQQTPGQGLQFLFEYFSETQRNKGNFPGRFSGRQFSNSRSEMNVSTLELGDSALYLCASSWQGLAGVTGELFFGEGSRLTVL.

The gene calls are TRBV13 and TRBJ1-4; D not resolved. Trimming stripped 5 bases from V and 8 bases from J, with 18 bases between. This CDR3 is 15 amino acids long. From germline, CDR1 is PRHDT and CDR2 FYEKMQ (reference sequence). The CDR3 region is CASSPGAAGYEKLFF. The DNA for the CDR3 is TGTGCCAGCAGCCCGGGTGCGGCGGGCTACGAAAAACTGTTTTTT.

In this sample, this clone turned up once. CDR3 sequence reads: CASKGVAQDRETQYF. The CDR3 nucleotides read TGTGCCAGCAAAGGTGTTGCACAGGACAGGGAGACCCAGTACTTC. The V gene is TRBV6-5, the J gene TRBJ2-5; TRBD1 aligns across 7 bases. V shed 7 bases and J 5 bases; nucleotides not matched to a gene: 13. The CDR3 has 15 amino acids. Germline V CDR1 and CDR2: MNHEY, SVGAGI.

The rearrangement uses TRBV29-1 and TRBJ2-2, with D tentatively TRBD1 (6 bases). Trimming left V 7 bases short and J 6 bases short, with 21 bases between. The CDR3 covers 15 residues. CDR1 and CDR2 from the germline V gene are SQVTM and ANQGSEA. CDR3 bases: TGCAGCGCCGAGGGGTTACAGGGAACGGCCGGGGAGCTGTTTTTT. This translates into CSAEGLQGTAGELFF.

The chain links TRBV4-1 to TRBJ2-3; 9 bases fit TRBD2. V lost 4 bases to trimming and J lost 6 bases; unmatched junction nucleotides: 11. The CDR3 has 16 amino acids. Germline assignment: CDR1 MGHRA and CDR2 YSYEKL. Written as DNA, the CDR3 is TGCGCCAGCAGCCGGAAGACTAGCGGCACTGTGGATACGCAGTATTTT. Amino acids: CASSRKTSGTVDTQYF.

The CDR3 DNA is TGTGCCAGCAGCCCGAGGCCAGGTAACAATGAGCAGTTCTTC. The encoded protein is CASSPRPGNNEQFF. This chain joins TRBV9 and TRBJ2-1; D uncertain. The CDR3 loop spans 14 amino acids. Germline CDR1 and CDR2: SGDLS and YYNGEE. Trimming stripped 4 bases from V and 5 bases from J, with 13 bases between.

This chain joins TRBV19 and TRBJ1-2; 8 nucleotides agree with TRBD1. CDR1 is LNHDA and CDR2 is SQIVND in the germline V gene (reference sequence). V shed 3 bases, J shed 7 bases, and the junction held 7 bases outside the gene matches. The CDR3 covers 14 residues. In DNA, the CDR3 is TGTGCCAGTAGTATCCGTCAGGGGGCGTTTGGCTACACCTTC. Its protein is CASSIRQGAFGYTF.

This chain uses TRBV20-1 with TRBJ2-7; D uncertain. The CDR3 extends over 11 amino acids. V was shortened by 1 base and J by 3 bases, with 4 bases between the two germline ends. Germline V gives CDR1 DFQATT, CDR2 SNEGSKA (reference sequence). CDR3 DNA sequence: TGCAGTGCTAGAGCGGACTACGAGCAGTACTTC. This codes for CSARADYEQYF.

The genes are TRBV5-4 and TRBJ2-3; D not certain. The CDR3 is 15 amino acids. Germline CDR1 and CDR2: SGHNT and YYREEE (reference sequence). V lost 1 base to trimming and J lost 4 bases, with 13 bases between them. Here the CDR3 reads CASSLKRAPADTQYF. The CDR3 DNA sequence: TGTGCCAGCAGCTTGAAAAGGGCGCCGGCAGATACGCAGTATTTT. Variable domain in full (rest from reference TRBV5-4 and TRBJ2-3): ETGVTQSPTHLIKTRGQQVTLRCSSQSGHNTVSWYQQALGQGPQFIFQYYREEENGRGNFPPRFSGLQFPNYSSELNVNALELDDSALYLCASSLKRAPADTQYFGPGTRLTVL.

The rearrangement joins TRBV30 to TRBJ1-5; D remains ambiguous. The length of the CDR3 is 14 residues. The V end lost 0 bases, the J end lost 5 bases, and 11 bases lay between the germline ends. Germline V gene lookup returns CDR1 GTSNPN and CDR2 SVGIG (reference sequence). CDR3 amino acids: CAWSVLEVYQPQHF. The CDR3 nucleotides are TGTGCCTGGAGTGTATTGGAAGTATATCAGCCCCAGCATTTT.

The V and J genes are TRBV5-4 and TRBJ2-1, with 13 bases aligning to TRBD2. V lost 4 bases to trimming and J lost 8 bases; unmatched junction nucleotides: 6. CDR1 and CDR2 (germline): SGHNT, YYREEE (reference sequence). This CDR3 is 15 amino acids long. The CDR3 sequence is CASSRRLAGGHEQFF. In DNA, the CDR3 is TGTGCCAGCAGCCGCCGACTAGCGGGAGGACATGAGCAGTTCTTC.

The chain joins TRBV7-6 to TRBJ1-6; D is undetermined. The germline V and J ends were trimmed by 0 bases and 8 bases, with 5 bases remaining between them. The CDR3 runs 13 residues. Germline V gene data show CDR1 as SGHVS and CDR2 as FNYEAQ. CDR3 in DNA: TGTGCCAGCAGCTTAGCTTGGGATTCACCCCTCCACTTT. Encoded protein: CASSLAWDSPLHF.

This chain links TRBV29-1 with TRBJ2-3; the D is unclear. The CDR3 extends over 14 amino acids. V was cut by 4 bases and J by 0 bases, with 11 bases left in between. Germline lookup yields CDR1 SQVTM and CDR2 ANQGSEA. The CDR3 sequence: CSVVEVISTDTQYF. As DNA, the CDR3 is TGCAGCGTTGTAGAGGTCATAAGCACAGATACGCAGTATTTT.

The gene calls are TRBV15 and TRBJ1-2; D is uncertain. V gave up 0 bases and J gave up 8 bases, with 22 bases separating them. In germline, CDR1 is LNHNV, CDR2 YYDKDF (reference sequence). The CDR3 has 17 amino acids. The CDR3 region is CATSREGISPPLRGYTF. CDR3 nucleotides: TGTGCCACCAGCAGAGAGGGTATATCCCCACCTCTACGGGGCTACACCTTC.

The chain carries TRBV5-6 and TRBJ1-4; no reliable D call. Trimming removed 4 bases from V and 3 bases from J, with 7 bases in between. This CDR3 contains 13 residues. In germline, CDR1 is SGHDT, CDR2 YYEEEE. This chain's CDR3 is CASSGTANEKLFF. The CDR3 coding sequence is TGTGCCAGCAGCGGAACAGCTAATGAAAAACTGTTTTTT.

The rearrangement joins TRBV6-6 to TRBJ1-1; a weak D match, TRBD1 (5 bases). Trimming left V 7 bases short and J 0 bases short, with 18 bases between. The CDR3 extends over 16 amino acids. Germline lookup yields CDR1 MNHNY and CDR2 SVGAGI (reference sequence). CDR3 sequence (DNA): TGTGCCAGCAATCAGTGGAGGGACGGGATGAACACTGAAGCTTTCTTT. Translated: CASNQWRDGMNTEAFF.

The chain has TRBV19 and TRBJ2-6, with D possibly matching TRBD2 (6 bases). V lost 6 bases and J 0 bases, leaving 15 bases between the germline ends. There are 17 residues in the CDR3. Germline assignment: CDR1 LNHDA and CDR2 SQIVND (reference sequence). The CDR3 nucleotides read TGTGCCAGTAGCTCTTTGACGGGACTCTCTGGGGCCAACGTCCTGACTTTC. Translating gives CASSSLTGLSGANVLTF. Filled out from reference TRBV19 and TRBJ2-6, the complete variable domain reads DGGITQSPKYLFRKEGQNVTLSCEQNLNHDAMYWYRQDPGQGLRLIYYSQIVNDFQKGDIAEGYSVSREKKESFPLTVTSAQKNPTAFYLCASSSLTGLSGANVLTFGAGSRLTVL.

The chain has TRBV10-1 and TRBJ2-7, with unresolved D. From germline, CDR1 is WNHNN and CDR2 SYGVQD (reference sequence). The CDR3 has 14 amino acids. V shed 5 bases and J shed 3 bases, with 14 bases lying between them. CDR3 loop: CASSSFAPGYEQYF. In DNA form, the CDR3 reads TGCGCCAGCAGTAGCTTCGCCCCTGGCTACGAGCAGTACTTC.

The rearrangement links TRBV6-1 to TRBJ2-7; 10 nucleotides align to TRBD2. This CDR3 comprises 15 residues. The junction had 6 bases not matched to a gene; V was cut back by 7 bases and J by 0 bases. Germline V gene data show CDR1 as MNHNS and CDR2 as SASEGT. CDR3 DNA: TGTGCCAGCACGATAGCGGGAGGTAGCTCCTACGAGCAGTACTTC. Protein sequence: CASTIAGGSSYEQYF.

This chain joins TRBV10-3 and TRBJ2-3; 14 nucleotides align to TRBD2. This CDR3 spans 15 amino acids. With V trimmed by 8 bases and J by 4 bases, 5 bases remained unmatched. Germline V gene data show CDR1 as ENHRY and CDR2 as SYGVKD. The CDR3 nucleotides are TGTGCCATCGGGACTAGCGGGAGTACCCCAGATACGCAGTATTTT. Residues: CAIGTSGSTPDTQYF.

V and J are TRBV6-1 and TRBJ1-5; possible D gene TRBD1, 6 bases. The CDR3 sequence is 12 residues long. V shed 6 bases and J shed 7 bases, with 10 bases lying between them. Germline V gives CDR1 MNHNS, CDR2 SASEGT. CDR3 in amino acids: CASRRGGQPQHF. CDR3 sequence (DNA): TGTGCCAGCAGAAGGGGGGGCCAGCCCCAGCATTTT.

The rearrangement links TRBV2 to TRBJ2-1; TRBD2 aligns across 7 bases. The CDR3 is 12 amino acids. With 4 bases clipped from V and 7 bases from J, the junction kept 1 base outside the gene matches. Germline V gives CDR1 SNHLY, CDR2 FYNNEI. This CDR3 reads CASSVGRNEQFF. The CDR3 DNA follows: TGTGCCAGCAGTGTCGGGAGGAATGAGCAGTTCTTC.